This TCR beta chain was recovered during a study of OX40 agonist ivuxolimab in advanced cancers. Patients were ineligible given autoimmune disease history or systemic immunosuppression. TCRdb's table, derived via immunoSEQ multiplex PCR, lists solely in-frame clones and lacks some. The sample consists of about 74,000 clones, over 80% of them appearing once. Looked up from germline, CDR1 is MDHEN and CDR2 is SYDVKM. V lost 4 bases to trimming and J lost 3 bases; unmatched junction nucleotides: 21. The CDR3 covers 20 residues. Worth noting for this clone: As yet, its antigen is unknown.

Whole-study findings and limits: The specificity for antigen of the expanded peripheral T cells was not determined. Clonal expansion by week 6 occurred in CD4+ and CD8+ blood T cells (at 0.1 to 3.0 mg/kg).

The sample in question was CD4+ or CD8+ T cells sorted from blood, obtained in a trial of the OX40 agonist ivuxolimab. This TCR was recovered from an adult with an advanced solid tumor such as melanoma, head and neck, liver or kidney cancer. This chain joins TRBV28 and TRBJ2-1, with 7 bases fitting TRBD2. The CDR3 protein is CASSSDKTWASGQNYNEQFF. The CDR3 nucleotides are TGTGCCAGCAGTTCCGACAAAACCTGGGCTAGCGGACAAAACTACAATGAGCAGTTCTTC.